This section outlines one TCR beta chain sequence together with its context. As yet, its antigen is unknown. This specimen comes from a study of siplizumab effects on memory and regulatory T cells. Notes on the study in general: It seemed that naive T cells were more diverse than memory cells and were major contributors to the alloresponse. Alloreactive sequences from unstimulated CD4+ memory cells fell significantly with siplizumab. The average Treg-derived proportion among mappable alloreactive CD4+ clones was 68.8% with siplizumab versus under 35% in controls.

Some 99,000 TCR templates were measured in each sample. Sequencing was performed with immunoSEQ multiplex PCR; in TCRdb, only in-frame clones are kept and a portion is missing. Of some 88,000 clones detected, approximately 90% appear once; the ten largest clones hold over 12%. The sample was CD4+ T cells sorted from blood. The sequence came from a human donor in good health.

CDR3 nucleotide sequence: TGTGCCAGCAGTGAGTTTAGAGGGTCTCTGGAAAAACTGTTTTTT. It is translated as CASSEFRGSLEKLFF. The rearrangement joins TRBV25-1 to TRBJ1-4, with D uncertain. The V gene lost 3 bases and the J gene lost 8 bases, with 16 bases spanning the gap. Germline assignment: CDR1 MGHDK and CDR2 SYGVNS. This CDR3 has 15 residues.